Sequencing of this T cell receptor (beta chain) was carried out in a study of CD8 T cells in Susac syndrome. cDNA came from 0.5 to 1 ug RNA primed by random hexamers. TCRdb re-analysed the immunoSEQ multiplex PCR reads in MiXCR, keeping a single row per CDR3 protein. The table has approximately 120,000 distinct CDR3 sequences, more than 85% seen once. Trimming removed 3 bases from V and 1 base from J, with 10 bases in between. The CDR3 totals 14 residues. Germline-derived CDR1 and CDR2 are MNHEY and SMNVEV (reference sequence). The chain carries TRBV27 and TRBJ2-7; no reliable D call. The TCR originated in a human donor with multiple sclerosis. The sequenced sample was CD8+ T cells from PBMCs. This CDR3 reads CASSFSGPSYEQYF. The CDR3 DNA follows: TGTGCCAGCAGTTTTTCGGGCCCTTCCTACGAGCAGTACTTC.